Sequencing of this TCR beta chain was carried out in a study of naive and memory T cell subsets. The J segment lost 4 bases and the V segment lost 2 bases, leaving 7 bases of the junction unmatched. There are 15 residues in the CDR3. In germline, CDR1 is DFQATT, CDR2 SNEGSKA (reference sequence). General observations from the study: TCR transcript changes with activation or differentiation may affect this RNA method.

For blood and skin samples, reverse transcription used TCR alpha and beta constant primers. The SP2 primer and nested alpha and beta constant region primers amplified ligated cDNA in four rounds. TCRdb re-called the 5' RACE reads with MiXCR, one entry per CDR3 protein. The repertoire has approximately 27,000 distinct CDR3 sequences, roughly 25% of them found once; the top ten carry about 1.8%. Whole-blood samples were approximately 2.6 ml of peripheral blood from healthy adult volunteers. The library had UMIs added by 3' ligation of an oligonucleotide to TCR cDNA. This clonotype has only one observation. Its matching antigen is unknown.

This chain joins TRBV20-1 and TRBJ2-2; 7 bases agree with TRBD1. The sequence derives from a female donor in good health. The chain's CDR3 is CSARKTGKSTGELFF. The CDR3 region has the DNA TGCAGTGCTAGAAAGACAGGGAAAAGCACCGGGGAGCTGTTTTTT.